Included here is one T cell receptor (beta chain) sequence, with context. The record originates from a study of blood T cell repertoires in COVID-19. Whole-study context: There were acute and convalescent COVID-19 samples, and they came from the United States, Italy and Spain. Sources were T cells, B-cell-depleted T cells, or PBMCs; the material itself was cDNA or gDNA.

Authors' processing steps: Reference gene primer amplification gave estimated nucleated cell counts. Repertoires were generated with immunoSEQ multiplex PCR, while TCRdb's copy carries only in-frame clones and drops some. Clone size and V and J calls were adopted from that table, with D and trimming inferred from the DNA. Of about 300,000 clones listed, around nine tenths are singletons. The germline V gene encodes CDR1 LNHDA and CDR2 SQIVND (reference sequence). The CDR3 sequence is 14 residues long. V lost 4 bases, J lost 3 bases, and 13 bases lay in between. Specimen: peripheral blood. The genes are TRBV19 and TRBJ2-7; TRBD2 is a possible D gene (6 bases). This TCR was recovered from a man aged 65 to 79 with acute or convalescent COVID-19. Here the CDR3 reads CASSTRDSNYEQYF. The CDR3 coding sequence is TGTGCCAGTAGTACCCGGGACTCGAACTACGAGCAGTACTTC. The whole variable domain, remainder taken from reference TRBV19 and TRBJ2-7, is DGGITQSPKYLFRKEGQNVTLSCEQNLNHDAMYWYRQDPGQGLRLIYYSQIVNDFQKGDIAEGYSVSREKKESFPLTVTSAQKNPTAFYLCASSTRDSNYEQYFGPGTRLTVT.